These 17 T cell receptor beta chains came from one sample sequenced in a study of regulatory T cells in long-lasting Graves disease. Documented time point: persistent/refractory GD, antithyroid drugs over 5 years with positive TRAb. Researchers made the TCR library from RNA that was extracted from PBMCs. In building TCR beta libraries, iRepertoire HTBI primers were used together with Arm-PCR of CDR3 regions. TCRdb reprocessed the multiplex PCR reads via MiXCR and lists one record per CDR3 protein. The sample lists fewer than 400,000 distinct CDR3 sequences, roughly 21% occurring once. This specimen was peripheral blood mononuclear cells (PBMCs), taken when the disease was refractory, from a patient treated with antithyroid drugs. These receptor sequences come from a female donor with Graves disease.

There are many counts of this clonotype. The V call is TRBV6-1, the J call TRBJ1-5; no firm D call. V was shortened by 5 bases and J by 3 bases, with 11 bases between the two germline ends. The CDR3 contains 14 residues. From germline, CDR1 is MNHNS and CDR2 SASEGT. CDR3: CASSRGGTNQPQHF. DNA for the CDR3: TGTGCCAGCAGTCGAGGAGGTACCAATCAGCCCCAGCATTTT.

The J gene is TRBJ2-2, the V gene TRBV10-3; perhaps TRBD1 as D (6 bases). CDR1 ENHRY and CDR2 SYGVKD come from the germline V gene. The V and J ends lost 6 bases and 7 bases respectively, with 18 bases between them. This CDR3 comprises 15 residues. The CDR3 nucleotides read TGTGCCATCAGCCCCCAAGACAGGTCAAGCGGGGAGCTGTTTTTT. Amino acid sequence: CAISPQDRSSGELFF.

V and J are TRBV24-1 and TRBJ2-2; TRBD1 matches 8 bases. Germline V gene sequence: CDR1 KGHDR, CDR2 SFDVKD. V was pared by 6 bases and J by 4 bases, with 9 bases of the junction left unmatched. This CDR3 spans 16 amino acids. The DNA for the CDR3 is TGTGCCACCAGTTCCAGGGGGCTCTTAAGCACCGGGGAGCTGTTTTTT. Amino acid sequence: CATSSRGLLSTGELFF.

The table lists this clonotype with many counts. This chain joins TRBV28 and TRBJ1-4; no clear D gene. V shed 6 bases and J shed 8 bases, with 19 bases lying between them. The V gene's germline CDR1 is MDHEN and CDR2 SYDVKM. This CDR3 contains 15 residues. This chain's CDR3 is CASSPQFEGGEKLFF. CDR3 DNA: TGTGCCAGCAGCCCCCAGTTTGAGGGTGGAGAAAAACTGTTTTTT. Looking up the rest from reference TRBV28 and TRBJ1-4 gives the full variable domain: DVKVTQSSRYLVKRTGEKVFLECVQDMDHENMFWYRQDPGLGLRLIYFSYDVKMKEKGDIPEGYSVSREKKERFSLILESASTNQTSMYLCASSPQFEGGEKLFFGSGTQLSVL.

The table lists this clonotype with many counts. This chain uses TRBV27 with TRBJ1-5; D ambiguous. The CDR3 extends over 15 amino acids. CDR1 is MNHEY, CDR2 SMNVEV, per germline (reference sequence). The V and J ends lost 1 base and 7 bases respectively, with 14 bases between them. The DNA for the CDR3 is TGTGCCAGCAGTTTATTCTTTGGGATGGGACAGCCCCAGCATTTT. Amino acid sequence: CASSLFFGMGQPQHF.

On this clonotype: The junction does not match germline at one end; this may be a read error. The chain employs TRBV3-1 and TRBJ2-7, with D possibly TRBD2 on 6 matching bases. Looked up from germline, CDR1 is LGHDT and CDR2 is YNNKEL (reference sequence). This CDR3 is 14 amino acids long. The CDR3 nucleotides are TGTGCCGGCAGCCAGGCGGGAATCTCCCGGGAGCAGTACTTC. It codes for CAGSQAGISREQYF.

The rearrangement uses TRBV7-8 and TRBJ2-7; D gene unclear. Trimming took off 5 bases at V and 3 bases at J, with 8 bases between the two ends. The V gene's germline CDR1 is SGHVS and CDR2 FQNEAQ. The CDR3 consists of 12 residues. CDR3 bases: TGTGCCAGCAGCCGCGCCGGCTACGAGCAGTACTTC. Protein product: CASSRAGYEQYF.

This clonotype has just a few counts. V gene TRBV7-2 combines with J gene TRBJ1-1; D possibly corresponds to TRBD1 (5 bases). V lost 7 bases to trimming and J lost 4 bases, with 16 bases between them. Per the germline V gene, CDR1 is SGHTA and CDR2 is FQGNSA. The CDR3 spans 14 residues. CDR3 sequence: CASTSGGLFTEAFF. CDR3 DNA sequence: TGTGCCAGCACCTCCGGGGGACTTTTCACTGAAGCTTTCTTT.

This chain connects TRBV6-1 to TRBJ2-4, with 7 nucleotides matching TRBD2. The CDR3 has 13 residues. In germline, CDR1 is MNHNS, CDR2 SASEGT. V gave up 8 bases and J gave up 3 bases; unmatched junction bases: 4. CDR3 DNA: TGTGCCAGCGGGGGGGTAGTCAAAAACATTCAGTACTTC. Translation gives CASGGVVKNIQYF.

This clonotype was observed many times. The chain has TRBV3-1 and TRBJ1-5; the D gene is possibly TRBD1 (5 bases). Trimming stripped 0 bases from V and 7 bases from J, with 13 bases between. CDR1 and CDR2 (germline): LGHDT, YNNKEL (reference sequence). This CDR3 has 15 amino acids. CDR3 loop: CASSQDNRKGQPQHF. CDR3 in DNA: TGTGCCAGCAGCCAAGATAACAGGAAGGGCCAGCCCCAGCATTTT. Filled out from reference TRBV3-1 and TRBJ1-5, the complete variable domain reads DTAVSQTPKYLVTQMGNDKSIKCEQNLGHDTMYWYKQDSKKFLKIMFSYNNKELIINETVPNRFSPKSPDKAHLNLHINSLELGDSAVYFCASSQDNRKGQPQHFGDGTRLSIL.

This clonotype was recorded at least ten times. V usage is TRBV28 and J usage is TRBJ1-1; D is unclear. In germline, CDR1 is MDHEN, CDR2 SYDVKM. The CDR3 is 15 amino acids. Trimming removed 7 bases at V and 3 bases at J, with 18 bases between. The CDR3 DNA reads TGTGCCAGCACCCAAATGGGGTTTGGGTACACTGAAGCTTTCTTT. It specifies CASTQMGFGYTEAFF.

This clonotype showed up many times. The chain has TRBV12-3 or TRBV12-4 and TRBJ1-5; D unclear. With 3 bases removed from V and 5 bases from J, the gap between germline ends came to 5 bases. The CDR3 contains 12 residues. This CDR3 is CASSLWDQPQHF. In DNA, the CDR3 is TGTGCCAGCAGTTTGTGGGATCAGCCCCAGCATTTT.

Of note for this clonotype: A read error may be the cause here, since a much bigger clone is one base away. Likely a read error: the CDR3 ends without its conserved phenylalanine or tryptophan. The chain couples TRBV6-9 to TRBJ1-1; D unresolved. Germline loops: CDR1 MNHGY, CDR2 SVAAGI. V was clipped by 3 bases and J by 5 bases, with 10 bases between them. The CDR3 runs to 13 residues. CDR3 in amino acids: CASSYNLGTEAFS. DNA for the CDR3: TGTGCCAGCAGTTACAACCTTGGGACTGAAGCTTTCTCT.

This clonotype was found a few times. The rearrangement links TRBV27 to TRBJ1-2; D is unresolved. The V end was cut by 7 bases, the J end by 4 bases, with 16 bases between. This CDR3 comprises 14 residues. Looked up from germline, CDR1 is MNHEY and CDR2 is SMNVEV (reference sequence). CDR3 sequence reads: CASTLRGGRYGYTF. As DNA, the CDR3 is TGTGCCAGCACCCTCCGGGGAGGGCGCTATGGCTACACCTTC.

At least ten counts were recorded for this clonotype. The J gene is TRBJ1-1, the V gene TRBV3-1; no definite D call. CDR3 length: 11 amino acids. The germline gives CDR1 LGHDT, CDR2 YNNKEL (reference sequence). Trimming cost V 5 bases and J 9 bases, with 10 bases left between them. Here the CDR3 DNA reads TGTGCCAGCAGCGGTGGAAGGAAAGCTTTCTTT. This encodes CASSGGRKAFF.

The chain uses TRBV3-1 and TRBJ2-7, with a tentative D call TRBD2 (6 bases). The CDR3 is 15 amino acids. The germline V gene encodes CDR1 LGHDT and CDR2 YNNKEL (reference sequence). V was shortened by 1 base and J by 0 bases, with 10 bases between the two germline ends. Written as DNA, the CDR3 is TGTGCCAGCAGCCAAGGAGCGGGCGGCTCCTACGAGCAGTACTTC. Translated: CASSQGAGGSYEQYF.

This clonotype was recorded a few times. This chain connects TRBV5-4 to TRBJ1-1; D might be TRBD1 (5 bases). V lost 3 bases to trimming and J lost 10 bases, with 16 bases between them. Germline V gene sequence: CDR1 SGHNT, CDR2 YYREEE (reference sequence). The CDR3 runs to 13 residues. The CDR3 nucleotides read TGTGCCAGCAGCTCCGGGACTCCCGGGGGAGCTTTCTTT. It specifies CASSSGTPGGAFF.